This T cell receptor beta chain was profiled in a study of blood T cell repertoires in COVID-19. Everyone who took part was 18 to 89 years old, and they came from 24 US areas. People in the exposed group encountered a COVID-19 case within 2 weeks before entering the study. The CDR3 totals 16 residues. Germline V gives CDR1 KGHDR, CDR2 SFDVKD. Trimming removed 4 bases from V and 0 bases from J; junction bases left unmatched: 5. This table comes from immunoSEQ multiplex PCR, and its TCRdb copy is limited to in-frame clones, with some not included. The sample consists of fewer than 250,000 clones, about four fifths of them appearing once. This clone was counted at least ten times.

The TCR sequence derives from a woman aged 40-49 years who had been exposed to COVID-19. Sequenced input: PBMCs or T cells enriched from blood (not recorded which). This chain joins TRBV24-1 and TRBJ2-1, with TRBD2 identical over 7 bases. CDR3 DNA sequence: TGTGCCACCAGTGAGATAGGACTAGGCTCCTACAATGAGCAGTTCTTC. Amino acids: CATSEIGLGSYNEQFF.